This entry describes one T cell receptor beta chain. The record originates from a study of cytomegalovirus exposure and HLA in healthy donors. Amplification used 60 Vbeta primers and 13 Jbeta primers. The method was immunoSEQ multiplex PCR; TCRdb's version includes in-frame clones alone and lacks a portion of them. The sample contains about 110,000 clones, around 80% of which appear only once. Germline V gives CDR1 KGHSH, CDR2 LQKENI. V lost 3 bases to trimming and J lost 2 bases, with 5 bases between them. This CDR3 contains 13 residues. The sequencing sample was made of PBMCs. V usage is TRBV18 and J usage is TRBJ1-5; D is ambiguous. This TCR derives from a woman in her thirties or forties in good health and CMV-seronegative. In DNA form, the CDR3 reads TGTGCCAGCTCACCTCAGGGCAATCAGCCCCAGCATTTT. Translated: CASSPQGNQPQHF.